One T cell receptor (beta chain) is described in this entry. The data were obtained in a study of shared clonotypes between healthy human individuals. Terminally differentiated effector memory CD45RA+ cells were excluded by CCR7 positive selection of CD45RO-negative cells. Sequencing used immunoSEQ multiplex PCR; TCRdb keeps in-frame clones, though not all of them. The table records around 2,000,000 clones, about 95% of them present only once. The receptor was derived from a man aged 18 to 29 in good health. Input material: naive CD8+ T cells sorted from blood.

The DNA for the CDR3 is TGTGCCAGCAGCGCAAGACAGGGTAGGAGCACCGGGGAGCTGTTTTTT. This encodes CASSARQGRSTGELFF. The chain combines TRBV9 with TRBJ2-2, with 7 nucleotides matching TRBD1. The V gene end was trimmed by 3 bases and the J gene end by 4 bases; junction bases not matched to a gene: 9. This CDR3 has 16 amino acids. Germline lookup yields CDR1 SGDLS and CDR2 YYNGEE.